The present T cell receptor (beta chain) was sequenced within a study of regulatory T cells in long-lasting Graves disease. Study-wide points: Persistent Graves' patients showed less TCR diversity than newly diagnosed ones. Investigators studied peripheral blood only, not thyroid tissue. There were preferences for TRBV28, TRBJ1-2 and TRBJ2-5 in persistent disease.

V was trimmed by 6 bases and J by 6 bases, leaving 20 bases between them. The CDR3 spans 16 residues. Germline CDR1 reads MNHEY; CDR2 reads SVGAGI. iRepertoire HTBI primers and Arm-PCR of CDR3 regions built TCR beta libraries. A single record per CDR3 protein comes from TCRdb applying MiXCR to the multiplex PCR reads. The table shows under 250,000 distinct CDR3 sequences, with approximately 19% occurring only once. This sample's time point: newly diagnosed GD, antithyroid drugs for less than 3 months. Preparation of the TCR library used RNA extracted from PBMCs. The patients included were those that came from an endocrinology department in Xi'an, China. Remarks on this clonotype: Its antigen is currently unknown.

The same data also contributed to another study, on T cells in Graves' hyperthyroidism and ophthalmopathy.

This receptor was identified in a woman aged 30 to 39 with Graves disease. Sequenced material: peripheral blood mononuclear cells (PBMCs), taken at new diagnosis, from a patient treated with antithyroid drugs. This chain connects TRBV6-5 to TRBJ2-2, with D tentatively TRBD2 (5 bases). The CDR3 reads CASRPGSGLRAGELFF. The CDR3 region has the DNA TGTGCCAGCAGACCCGGATCGGGGTTGCGTGCCGGGGAGCTGTTTTTT.